This TCR beta chain was identified during a study of blood T cell repertoires in COVID-19. About the study: Specimens from acute and convalescent COVID-19 originated in the United States, Italy and Spain. Sample material is recorded as cDNA or gDNA derived from T cells, B-cell-depleted T cells, or PBMCs.

Trimming took 7 bases from V and 3 from J; bases not matched to a gene: 6. The CDR3 extends over 14 amino acids. CDR1 and CDR2 (germline): MNHEY, SVGAGI. In the source study's methods: Amplification of reference gene primers was used by the study to estimate nucleated cell counts. Method: immunoSEQ multiplex PCR; TCRdb's copy keeps in-frame clones and lacks some. For V, J and clone size, that table is used; D and trimming come from the DNA. The table lists roughly 110,000 clones, around 88% of them singletons. Specimen: peripheral blood. The sequence came from a man aged 50 to 60 with active or convalescent COVID-19. The rearrangement uses TRBV6-5 and TRBJ2-4; 7 positions agree with TRBD2. CDR3 coding DNA: TGTGCCAGCACCAGAGCGGGGAACAAAAACATTCAGTACTTC. This encodes CASTRAGNKNIQYF.